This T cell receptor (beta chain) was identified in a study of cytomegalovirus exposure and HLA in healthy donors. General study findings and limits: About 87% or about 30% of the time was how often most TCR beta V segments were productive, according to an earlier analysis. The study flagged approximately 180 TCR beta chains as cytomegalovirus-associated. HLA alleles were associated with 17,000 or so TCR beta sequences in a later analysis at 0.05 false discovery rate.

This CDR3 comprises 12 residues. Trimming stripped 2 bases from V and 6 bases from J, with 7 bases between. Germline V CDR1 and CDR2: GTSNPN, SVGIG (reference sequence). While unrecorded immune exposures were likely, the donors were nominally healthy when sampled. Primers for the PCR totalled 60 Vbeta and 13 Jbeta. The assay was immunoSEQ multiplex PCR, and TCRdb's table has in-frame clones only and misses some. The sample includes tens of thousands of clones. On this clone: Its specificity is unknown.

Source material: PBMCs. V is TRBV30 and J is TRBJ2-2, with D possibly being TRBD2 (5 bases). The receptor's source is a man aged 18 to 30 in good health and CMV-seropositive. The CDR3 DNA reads TGTGCCTGGAGTATGAGGGCCGGGGAGCTGTTTTTT. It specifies CAWSMRAGELFF.